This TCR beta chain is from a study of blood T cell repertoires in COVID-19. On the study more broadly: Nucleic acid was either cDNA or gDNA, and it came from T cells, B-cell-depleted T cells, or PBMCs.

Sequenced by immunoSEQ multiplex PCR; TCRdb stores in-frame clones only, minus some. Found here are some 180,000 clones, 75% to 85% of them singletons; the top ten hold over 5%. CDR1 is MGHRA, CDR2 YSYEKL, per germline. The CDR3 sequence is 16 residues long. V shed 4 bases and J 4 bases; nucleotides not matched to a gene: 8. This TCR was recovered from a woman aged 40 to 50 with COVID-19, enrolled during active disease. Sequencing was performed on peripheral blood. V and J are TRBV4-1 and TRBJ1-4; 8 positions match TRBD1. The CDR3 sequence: CASSLRRGPGNEKLFF. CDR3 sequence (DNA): TGCGCCAGCAGCCTTCGCAGGGGGCCGGGTAATGAAAAACTGTTTTTT.